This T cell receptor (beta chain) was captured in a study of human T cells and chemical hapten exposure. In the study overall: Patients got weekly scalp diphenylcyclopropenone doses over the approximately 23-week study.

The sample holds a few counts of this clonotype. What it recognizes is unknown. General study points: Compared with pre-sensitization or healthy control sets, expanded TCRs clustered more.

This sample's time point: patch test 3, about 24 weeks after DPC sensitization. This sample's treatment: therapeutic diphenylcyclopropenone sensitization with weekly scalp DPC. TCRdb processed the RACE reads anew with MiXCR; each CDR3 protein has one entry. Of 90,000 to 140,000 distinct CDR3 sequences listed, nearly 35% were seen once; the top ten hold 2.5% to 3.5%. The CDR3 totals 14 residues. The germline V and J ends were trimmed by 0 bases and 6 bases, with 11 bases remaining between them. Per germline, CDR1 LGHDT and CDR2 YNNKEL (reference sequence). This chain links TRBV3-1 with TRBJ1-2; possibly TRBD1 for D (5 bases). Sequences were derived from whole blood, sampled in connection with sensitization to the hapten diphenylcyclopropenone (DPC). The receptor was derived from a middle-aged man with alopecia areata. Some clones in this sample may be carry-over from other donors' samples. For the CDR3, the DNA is TGTGCCAGCAGCCAAGAAGCAGGGACCCATGGCTACACCTTC. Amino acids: CASSQEAGTHGYTF.